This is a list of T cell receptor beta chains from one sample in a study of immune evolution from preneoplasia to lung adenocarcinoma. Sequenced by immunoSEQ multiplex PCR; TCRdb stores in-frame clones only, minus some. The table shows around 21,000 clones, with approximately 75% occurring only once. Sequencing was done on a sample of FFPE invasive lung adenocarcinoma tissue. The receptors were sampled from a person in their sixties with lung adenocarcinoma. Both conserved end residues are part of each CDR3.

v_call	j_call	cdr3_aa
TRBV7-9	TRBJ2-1	CASSYRQGDYEQFF
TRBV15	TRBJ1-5	CATSRVYGNQPQHF
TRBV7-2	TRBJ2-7	CASSLGLGGGSYEQYF
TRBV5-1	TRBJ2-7	CASSFFAYGRGVEQYF
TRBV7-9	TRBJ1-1	CASSLPPNTEAFF
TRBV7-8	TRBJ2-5	CASSLRPSSGETQYF
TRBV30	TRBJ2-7	CAWSSNTGYEQYF
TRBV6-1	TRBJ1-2	CASSEQSYGYTF
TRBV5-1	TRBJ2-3	CASSPGTSSDTQYF
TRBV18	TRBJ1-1	CASSPRGGGATTEAFF
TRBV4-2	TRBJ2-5	CASSQGEFGETQYF